The 16 T cell receptor beta chains given below trace back to one sample, sequenced in a study of T cell responses to AZD1222 COVID-19 vaccine. Generated by immunoSEQ multiplex PCR, the TCRdb table keeps only in-frame clones and is missing some. Of over 110,000 clones in the sample, about 92% were seen once. The specimen comprised peripheral blood, sampled on day 0 of AZD1222 vaccination. The receptors were gathered from an adult in good health.

This clone occurred once. The V gene is TRBV2, the J gene TRBJ1-1; TRBD1 is a possible D gene (5 bases). The length of the CDR3 is 15 residues. CDR1 is SNHLY and CDR2 is FYNNEI in the germline V gene. V was clipped by 4 bases and J by 5 bases, with 17 bases between them. This CDR3 reads CASSGLGGGVTEAFF. CDR3 DNA: TGTGCCAGCAGTGGCTTAGGTGGGGGGGTGACTGAAGCTTTCTTT.

This chain connects TRBV19 to TRBJ2-5; 16 positions agree with TRBD2. The J segment lost 5 bases and the V segment lost 5 bases, leaving 11 bases of the junction unmatched. Germline CDR1 is LNHDA and CDR2 is SQIVND (reference sequence). The CDR3 extends over 18 amino acids. The CDR3 region has the DNA TGTGCCAGTAGTGCCCGGGGACTAGCGGGAGGGGGGACGGAGACCCAGTACTTC. Its translation: CASSARGLAGGGTETQYF. Looking up the rest from reference TRBV19 and TRBJ2-5 gives the full variable domain: DGGITQSPKYLFRKEGQNVTLSCEQNLNHDAMYWYRQDPGQGLRLIYYSQIVNDFQKGDIAEGYSVSREKKESFPLTVTSAQKNPTAFYLCASSARGLAGGGTETQYFGPGTRLLVL.

This chain links TRBV6-5 with TRBJ2-1; D might be TRBD2 (6 bases). Germline V gene data show CDR1 as MNHEY and CDR2 as SVGAGI. V was cut by 6 bases and J by 2 bases, with 14 bases left in between. The CDR3 is 15 residues long. The CDR3 loop reads CASSLGSGAYNEQFF. CDR3 nucleotide sequence: TGTGCCAGCAGCCTCGGGAGTGGGGCCTACAATGAGCAGTTCTTC.

The rearrangement joins TRBV7-9 to TRBJ1-2; 9 nucleotides match TRBD1. Unmatched junction bases numbered 4, after V lost 5 bases and J lost 6 bases. This CDR3 has 13 residues. CDR1 is SEHNR, CDR2 FQNEAQ, per germline (reference sequence). This CDR3 reads CASSRTGGNGYTF. Written as DNA, the CDR3 is TGTGCCAGCAGCCGTACAGGGGGCAATGGCTACACCTTC.

This chain links TRBV12-5 with TRBJ2-7; D is unclear. Germline V gene sequence: CDR1 LGHNT, CDR2 FRNRAP. V was trimmed by 0 bases and J by 0 bases, leaving 18 bases between them. The CDR3 has 18 residues. The CDR3 loop reads CASGLVLGGLLDSYEQYF. The CDR3 region has the DNA TGTGCTAGTGGTTTGGTACTGGGTGGGCTCTTGGACTCCTACGAGCAGTACTTC.

The chain employs TRBV5-1 and TRBJ2-3, with no clear D. V lost 6 bases and J 1 base, leaving 15 bases between the germline ends. Germline V lookup: CDR1 SGHRS, CDR2 YFSETQ. This CDR3 is built from 15 residues. DNA of the CDR3: TGCGCCAGCAAAGACATCCTCCAAGGCACAGATACGCAGTATTTT. It is translated as CASKDILQGTDTQYF.

This rearrangement joins TRBV25-1 to TRBJ2-7, with 11 bases identical to TRBD1. This CDR3 has 15 amino acids. Germline values: CDR1 MGHDK, CDR2 SYGVNS. J gave up 4 bases and V 7 bases, and 9 bases lay outside the gene matches. DNA of the CDR3: TGTGCCAGCAAGGGGCGGGACAGGGGGTTTTACGAGCAGTACTTC. Protein sequence: CASKGRDRGFYEQYF.

The sample holds a few counts of this clone. The chain combines TRBV5-4 with TRBJ1-1; D not certain. The CDR3 length is 11 residues. V was cut by 5 bases and J by 9 bases, with 11 bases left in between. Germline V lookup: CDR1 SGHNT, CDR2 YYREEE (reference sequence). The CDR3 protein is CASSYGLKAFF. As DNA, the CDR3 is TGTGCCAGCAGTTATGGACTGAAAGCTTTCTTT.

This clone has a single count. Other DNA sequences in this sample translate to the same CDR3. The V and J genes are TRBV27 and TRBJ1-2; tentatively, D is TRBD1 (5 bases). Germline V gives CDR1 MNHEY, CDR2 SMNVEV (reference sequence). This CDR3 contains 14 residues. The V end lost 0 bases, the J end lost 0 bases, and 5 bases lay between the germline ends. The CDR3 loop is CASSLSRANYGYTF. The CDR3 bases are TGTGCCAGCAGTTTATCCAGGGCTAACTATGGCTACACCTTC.

The DNA for the CDR3 is TGCACCAGCAGCCAGGCGGCGGGGGGCACAGATACGCAGTATTTT. Its translation is CTSSQAAGGTDTQYF. The chain combines TRBV1 with TRBJ2-3; the table assigns TRBD2, which was not confirmed against the DNA. TRBV1 is a known pseudogene. The CDR3 is 15 amino acids.

This rearrangement joins TRBV3-1 (or the pseudogene TRBV3-2) to TRBJ2-7; 14 bases align to TRBD2. With 4 bases clipped from V and 4 bases from J, the junction kept 12 bases outside the gene matches. Germline V gene data show CDR1 as LGHDT and CDR2 as YNNKEL (reference sequence). The CDR3 covers 18 residues. The CDR3 region is CASSPWTSGRYSGYEQYF. CDR3 nucleotide sequence: TGTGCCAGCAGCCCGTGGACTAGCGGGAGGTACTCCGGGTACGAGCAGTACTTC.

The gene calls are TRBV7-9 and TRBJ2-5; D is perhaps TRBD2 (5 bases). This CDR3 comprises 15 residues. Germline values: CDR1 SEHNR, CDR2 FQNEAQ (reference sequence). V lost 1 base, J lost 4 bases, and 13 bases lay in between. CDR3 sequence reads: CASSLGWELRETQYF. DNA for the CDR3: TGTGCCAGCAGCTTAGGCTGGGAGTTGAGAGAGACCCAGTACTTC. Using reference TRBV7-9 and TRBJ2-5 for the parts outside the CDR3, the full variable domain is DTGVSQNPRHKITKRGQNVTFRCDPISEHNRLYWYRQTLGQGPEFLTYFQNEAQLEKSRLLSDRFSAERPKGSFSTLEIQRTEQGDSAMYLCASSLGWELRETQYFGPGTRLLVL.

This rearrangement joins TRBV10-2 to TRBJ1-1; TRBD1 matches 9 bases. Losses at the gene ends were 0 bases for V and 0 bases for J; bases not matched to a gene: 5. Per the germline V gene, CDR1 is WSHSY and CDR2 is SAAADI. CDR3 length equals 17 residues. DNA of the CDR3: TGCGCCAGCAGTGAGTCGAAAGGGACAGGGATGAACACTGAAGCTTTCTTT. Translated: CASSESKGTGMNTEAFF.

This chain uses TRBV10-1 with TRBJ1-2; weak D call: TRBD1 (6 bases). Trimming shortened V by 0 bases and J by 2 bases, and 7 bases separated the two germline ends. This CDR3 contains 14 residues. CDR1 is WNHNN, CDR2 SYGVQD, per germline (reference sequence). This CDR3 is CASSESDRNYGYTF. The CDR3 DNA sequence: TGCGCCAGCAGTGAGTCGGACAGAAACTATGGCTACACCTTC.

In this sample, this clone is medium-sized. The rearrangement links TRBV7-6 to TRBJ2-7; 10 positions match TRBD1. With 3 bases clipped from V and 2 bases from J, the junction kept 4 bases outside the gene matches. In germline, CDR1 is SGHVS, CDR2 FNYEAQ. The CDR3 has 15 amino acids. The CDR3 is CASSLGDRGTYEQYF. CDR3 bases: TGTGCCAGCAGCTTGGGGGACAGGGGTACCTACGAGCAGTACTTC.

The gene calls are TRBV3-1 (or the pseudogene TRBV3-2) and TRBJ2-3; TRBD2 aligns across 10 bases. CDR3 length: 15 residues. V was pared by 4 bases and J by 1 base, with 2 bases of the junction left unmatched. Looked up from germline, CDR1 is LGHDT and CDR2 is YNNKEL (reference sequence). The CDR3 sequence is CASSLGLAGTDTQYF. CDR3 nucleotide sequence: TGTGCCAGCAGCCTCGGACTAGCGGGCACAGATACGCAGTATTTT.